This T cell receptor (beta chain) stems from a study of beta chain features in type 1 diabetes. About the research overall: Healthy donors, compared against patients, showed similar age, gender and cell yields. Study results and caveats: Within each of all four CD4+ subsets, Type 1 diabetes patients had TCRB CDR3s that were moderately but significantly shorter.

Central memory, naive, regulatory and stem cell-like memory CD4+ cells were sorted by CD45RO/CCR7/CD25/CD127/CD95/CD27. A remark on this clone: Its cognate antigen is unknown.

With 3 bases removed from V and 0 bases from J, the gap between germline ends came to 15 bases. Germline V gives CDR1 MGHRA, CDR2 YSYEKL. The CDR3 totals 17 residues. TCRB transcripts that were expressed got sequenced, as all of the isolated RNA had been reverse transcribed. Produced via immunoSEQ multiplex PCR; TCRdb's table is partial and in-frame only. The data hold approximately 730,000 clones, with about an eighth observed a single time. This receptor was taken from a man younger than 35 with type 1 diabetes. The chain employs TRBV4-1 and TRBJ1-5; D might be TRBD1 (5 bases). Sequenced material: naive CD4+ T cells from blood. As DNA, the CDR3 is TGCGCCAGCAGCCAGGGCTCCGGGACGGGTAGCAATCAGCCCCAGCATTTT. It yields the protein CASSQGSGTGSNQPQHF.